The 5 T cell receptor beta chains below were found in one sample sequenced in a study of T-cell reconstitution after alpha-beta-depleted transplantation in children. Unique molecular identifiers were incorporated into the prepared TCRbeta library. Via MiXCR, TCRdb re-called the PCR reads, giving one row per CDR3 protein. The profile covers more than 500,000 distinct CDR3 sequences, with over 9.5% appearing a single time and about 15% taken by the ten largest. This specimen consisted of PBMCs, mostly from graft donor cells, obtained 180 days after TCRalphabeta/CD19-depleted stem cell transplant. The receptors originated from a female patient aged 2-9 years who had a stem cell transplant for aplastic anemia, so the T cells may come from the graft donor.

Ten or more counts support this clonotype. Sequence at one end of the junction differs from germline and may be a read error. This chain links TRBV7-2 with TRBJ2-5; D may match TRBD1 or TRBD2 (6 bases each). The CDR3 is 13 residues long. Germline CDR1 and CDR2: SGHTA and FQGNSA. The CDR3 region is CASSLVGGETQYF. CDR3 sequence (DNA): TGCGCCAGCAGCTTGGTCGGGGGCGAGACCCAGTACTTC.

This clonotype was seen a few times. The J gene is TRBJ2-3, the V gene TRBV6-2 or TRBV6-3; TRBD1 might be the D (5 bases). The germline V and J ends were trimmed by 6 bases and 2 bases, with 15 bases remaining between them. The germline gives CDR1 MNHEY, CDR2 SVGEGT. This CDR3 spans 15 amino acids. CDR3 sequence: CASSIGHFVTDTQYF. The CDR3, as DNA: TGTGCCAGCAGCATAGGACACTTCGTCACAGATACGCAGTATTTT.

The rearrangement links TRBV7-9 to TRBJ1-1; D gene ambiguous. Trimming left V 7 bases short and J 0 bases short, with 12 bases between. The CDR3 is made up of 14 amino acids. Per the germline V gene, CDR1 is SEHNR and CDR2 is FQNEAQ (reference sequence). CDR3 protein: CASTHRSMNTEAFF. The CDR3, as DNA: TGTGCCAGCACCCACCGCAGCATGAACACTGAAGCTTTCTTT.

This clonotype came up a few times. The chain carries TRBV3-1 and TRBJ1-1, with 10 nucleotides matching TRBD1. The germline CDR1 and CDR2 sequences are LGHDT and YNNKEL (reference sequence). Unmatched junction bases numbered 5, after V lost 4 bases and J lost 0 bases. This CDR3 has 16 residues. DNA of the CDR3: TGTGCCAGCAGCCTCTCCGGGACAGGGGTGAACACTGAAGCTTTCTTT. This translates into CASSLSGTGVNTEAFF.

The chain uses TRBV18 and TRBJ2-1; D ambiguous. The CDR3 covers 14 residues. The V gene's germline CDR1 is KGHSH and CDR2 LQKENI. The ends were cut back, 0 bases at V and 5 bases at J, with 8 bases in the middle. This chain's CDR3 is CASSPPPGNNEQFF. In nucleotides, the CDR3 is TGTGCCAGCTCACCACCGCCAGGAAACAATGAGCAGTTCTTC.